These 10 T cell receptor beta chains were all obtained from the same sample, sequenced in a study of CD8+CD57+ T cells in acquired aplastic anemia listed by TCRdb under 2018. The patients picked for sequencing were ones in whom flow cytometry had shown an expansion of CD8+CD57+ cells. For sequencing, an Illumina HiSeq 2000 was employed. Genomic DNA served as template for TCR beta VDJ combination and CDR3 sequence profiling. TCRdb applied fastp at Q25 and MiXCR to the public reads, then kept only in-frame beta chains. CDR3 protein duplicates are merged, each entry listing the most common genes and DNA. This sample gives fewer than 200,000 distinct CDR3 sequences in total; about two thirds of them show up just once. The ten biggest clones cover 40% to 60% of the sample. Sequencing input: sorted CD4+, CD8+, or CD8+CD57+ T cells (not recorded which) from PBMCs. These receptors were obtained from a human donor with aplastic anemia.

This clonotype came up once. V usage is TRBV24-1 and J usage is TRBJ1-2; no definite D call. V lost 6 bases, J lost 3 bases, and 10 bases lay in between. The CDR3 length is 13 residues. The V gene's germline CDR1 is KGHDR and CDR2 SFDVKD. The CDR3: CATSIGPDYGYTF. CDR3 DNA: TGTGCCACCAGTATAGGTCCCGACTATGGCTACACCTTC.

This rearrangement joins TRBV19 to TRBJ2-5; 7 nucleotides agree with TRBD1. This CDR3 has 13 amino acids. The trim removed 6 bases at V and 4 bases at J, leaving 5 bases unmatched. CDR1 is LNHDA and CDR2 is SQIVND in the germline V gene (reference sequence). The CDR3 protein is CASSTGTAETQYF. The CDR3 nucleotides read TGTGCCAGTAGCACCGGGACAGCAGAGACCCAGTACTTC.

The CDR3: CSVELRTGAGYGYTF. The CDR3 DNA reads TGCAGCGTTGAATTGCGAACAGGGGCTGGGTATGGCTACACCTTC. The chain employs TRBV29-1 and TRBJ1-2; 7 bases are a match to TRBD1. This CDR3 is 15 amino acids long. V dropped 2 bases and J dropped 5; count of bases not matched to a gene: 11. Germline lookup yields CDR1 SQVTM and CDR2 ANQGSEA.

The chain has TRBV11-2 and TRBJ1-6; no clear D. The CDR3 contains 18 residues. CDR1 and CDR2 (germline): SGHAT, FQNNGV. V gave up 0 bases and J gave up 0 bases, with 12 bases separating them. In DNA form, the CDR3 reads TGTGCCAGCAGCTTAGATGACGGCGGGAGCTCCTATAATTCACCCCTCCACTTT. It yields the protein CASSLDDGGSSYNSPLHF.

This clonotype was picked up one time. This sequence joins TRBV20-1 and TRBJ2-1, with 11 bases lining up with TRBD2. V lost 2 bases, J lost 4 bases, and 4 bases stayed unmatched. Germline-derived CDR1 and CDR2 are DFQATT and SNEGSKA (reference sequence). This CDR3 comprises 15 residues. This CDR3 reads CSARPGLAAYNEQFF. Here the CDR3 DNA reads TGCAGTGCTAGACCGGGACTAGCGGCGTACAATGAGCAGTTCTTC.

V and J are TRBV9 and TRBJ2-5; 8 positions agree with TRBD2. From germline, CDR1 is SGDLS and CDR2 YYNGEE. The CDR3 covers 17 residues. The ends lost 0 bases at V and 2 bases at J; junction bases unmatched: 9. Written as DNA, the CDR3 is TGTGCCAGCAGCGTAGCGGCGGCGGGAGGTAGACAAGAGACCCAGTACTTC. Translated: CASSVAAAGGRQETQYF. Full variable domain (missing parts from reference TRBV9 and TRBJ2-5): DSGVTQTPKHLITATGQRVTLRCSPRSGDLSVYWYQQSLDQGLQFLIQYYNGEERAKGNILERFSAQQFPDLHSELNLSSLELGDSALYFCASSVAAAGGRQETQYFGPGTRLLVL.

This clonotype was detected a few times. The V and J genes are TRBV7-3 and TRBJ2-3, with 7 nucleotides matching TRBD2. This CDR3 is 15 amino acids long. The V gene end was trimmed by 1 base and the J gene end by 0 bases; junction bases not matched to a gene: 1. The V gene's germline CDR1 is SGHTA and CDR2 FQGTGA. CDR3 amino acids: CASSLSGGSTDTQYF. The DNA for the CDR3 is TGTGCCAGCAGCTTAAGCGGGGGAAGCACAGATACGCAGTATTTT.

The CDR3 DNA sequence: TGCAGCTTTGCTAGAGTTGGCATTTTCGGCTCCTACGAGCAGTACTTC. Translated, it gives CSFARVGIFGSYEQYF. V gene TRBV29-1 combines with J gene TRBJ2-7, with D hard to call. This CDR3 has 16 residues. CDR1 SQVTM and CDR2 ANQGSEA come from the germline V gene. V was clipped by 8 bases and J by 0 bases, with 23 bases between them.

The rearrangement joins TRBV7-9 to TRBJ1-2; unclear D gene. Between the trimmed V and J ends, which lost 5 bases and 0 bases, there was a span of 7 bases. This CDR3 is built from 13 residues. Looked up from germline, CDR1 is SEHNR and CDR2 is FQNEAQ (reference sequence). The chain's CDR3 is CASSVDSNYGYTF. The CDR3 region has the DNA TGTGCCAGCAGCGTTGACTCTAACTATGGCTACACCTTC.

The J gene is TRBJ2-7, the V gene TRBV29-1, with D maybe TRBD2 (5 bases). Germline V gene lookup returns CDR1 SQVTM and CDR2 ANQGSEA. This CDR3 contains 11 residues. Trimming stripped 6 bases from V and 2 bases from J, with 8 bases between. CDR3 DNA: TGCAGCGTCCGGGGTACCTACGAGCAGTACTTC. It is translated as CSVRGTYEQYF.